The clone carrying this T cell receptor (beta chain) has a handful of counts. No antigen is known for it. This record belongs to a study of shared clonotypes between healthy human individuals. Donors included only healthy HIV-negative adults lacking recent acute infections or vaccinations. Study outcomes and limitations: Clonotypes that were shared across a handful of donors made up around 5.5% of naive CD4 clonotypes.

Sequencing was performed with immunoSEQ multiplex PCR; in TCRdb, only in-frame clones are kept and a portion is missing. Here the sample spans approximately 980,000 clones, 76% being singletons. This CDR3 region has 14 residues. The germline gives CDR1 ENHRY, CDR2 SYGVKD. Trimming took 4 bases from V and 3 from J; bases not matched to a gene: 2. The sequenced sample consisted of memory CD4+ T cells sorted from blood. Described subset: CD45RA-negative fraction. The source of this sequence is a man aged 18 to 29 in good health. V and J are TRBV10-3 and TRBJ1-3; 8 bases are shared with TRBD1. The DNA for the CDR3 is TGTGCCATCAGTGGACAGGGGATTGGAAACACCATATATTTT. Protein: CAISGQGIGNTIYF.